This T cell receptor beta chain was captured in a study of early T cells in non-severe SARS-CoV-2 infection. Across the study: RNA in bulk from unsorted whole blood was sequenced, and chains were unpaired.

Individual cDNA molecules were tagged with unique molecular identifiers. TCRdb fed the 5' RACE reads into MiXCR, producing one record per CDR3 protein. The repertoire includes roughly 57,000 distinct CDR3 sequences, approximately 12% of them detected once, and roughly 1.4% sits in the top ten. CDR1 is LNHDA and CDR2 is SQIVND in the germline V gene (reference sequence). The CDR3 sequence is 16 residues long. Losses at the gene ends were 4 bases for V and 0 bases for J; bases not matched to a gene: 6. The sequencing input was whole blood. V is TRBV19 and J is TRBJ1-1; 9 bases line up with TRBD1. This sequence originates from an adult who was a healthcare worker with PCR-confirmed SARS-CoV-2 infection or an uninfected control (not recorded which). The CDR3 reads CASSRTGEFMNTEAFF. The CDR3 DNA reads TGTGCCAGTAGTAGGACAGGGGAATTCATGAACACTGAAGCTTTCTTT.